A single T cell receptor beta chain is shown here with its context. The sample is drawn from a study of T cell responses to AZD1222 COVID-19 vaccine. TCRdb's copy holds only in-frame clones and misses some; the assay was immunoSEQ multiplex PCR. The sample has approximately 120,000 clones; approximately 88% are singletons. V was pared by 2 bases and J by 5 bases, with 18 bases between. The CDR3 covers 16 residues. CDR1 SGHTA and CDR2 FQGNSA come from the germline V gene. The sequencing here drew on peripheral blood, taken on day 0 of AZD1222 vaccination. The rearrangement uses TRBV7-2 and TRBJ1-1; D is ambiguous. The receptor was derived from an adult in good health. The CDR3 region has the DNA TGTGCCAGCAGCTTATTGCCGACCCCCCTGGGAACTGAAGCTTTCTTT. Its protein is CASSLLPTPLGTEAFF.